These T cell receptor beta chains were read from a single sample in a study of T-cell memory formation after mild COVID-19. TCRdb fed the 5' RACE reads into MiXCR, producing one record per CDR3 protein. The repertoire holds 85,000 to 130,000 distinct CDR3 sequences, with 11% as singletons. Sequenced input: PBMCs or a T cell subset sorted from them (not recorded which). Receptors originate from a young man who had mild COVID-19 (a few samples of this study predate the infection). Cell type and time point are not known. Each CDR3 is given with its conserved first and last residue. The order of the fields is D gene, J gene, CDR3 length, clone size, V gene, CDR3 protein, CDR3 DNA. The D gene is left open where the match is weak. Some rows mark clone size as missing; the rest say once, few, many or name a class of expanded clone.

d_gene: -; j_gene: TRBJ1-1; len: 16; abundance: -; v_gene: TRBV20-1; CDR3aa: CSAPTAPNKVNTEAFF; CDR3nt: TGCAGTGCTCCGACCGCTCCGAATAAAGTGAACACTGAAGCTTTCTTT
d_gene: -; j_gene: TRBJ1-1; len: 13; abundance: few; v_gene: TRBV11-2; CDR3aa: CASSPLKNTEAFF; CDR3nt: TGTGCCAGCAGCCCCCTAAAGAACACTGAAGCTTTCTTT
d_gene: -; j_gene: TRBJ2-2; len: 14; abundance: few; v_gene: TRBV27; CDR3aa: CASSYGPRTGELFF; CDR3nt: TGTGCCAGCAGTTACGGACCCAGGACCGGGGAGCTGTTTTTT
d_gene: TRBD1; j_gene: TRBJ1-4; len: 17; abundance: -; v_gene: TRBV4-1; CDR3aa: CASSQIGTDKTNEKLFF; CDR3nt: TGCGCCAGCAGCCAAATAGGGACAGACAAAACTAATGAAAAACTGTTTTTT
d_gene: TRBD1; j_gene: TRBJ1-1; len: 12; abundance: few; v_gene: TRBV30; CDR3aa: CAWSDDRAEAFF; CDR3nt: TGTGCCTGGAGTGACGACAGGGCTGAAGCTTTCTTT
d_gene: TRBD2; j_gene: TRBJ2-3; len: 17; abundance: -; v_gene: TRBV10-3; CDR3aa: CASSGTSGGAAADTQYF; CDR3nt: TGTGCCAGCTCCGGGACTAGCGGGGGGGCCGCGGCTGATACGCAGTATTTT
d_gene: -; j_gene: TRBJ1-1; len: 14; abundance: -; v_gene: TRBV7-2; CDR3aa: CASSLWGAETEAFF; CDR3nt: TGTGCCAGCAGCTTATGGGGGGCGGAGACTGAAGCTTTCTTT
d_gene: -; j_gene: TRBJ2-7; len: 12; abundance: -; v_gene: TRBV11-2; CDR3aa: CASSPRRDEQYF; CDR3nt: TGTGCCAGCAGCCCCCGGAGGGACGAGCAGTACTTC
d_gene: TRBD1; j_gene: TRBJ2-1; len: 16; abundance: few; v_gene: TRBV7-6; CDR3aa: CASSSQGGTGFNEQFF; CDR3nt: TGTGCCAGCAGCTCACAAGGGGGGACAGGGTTTAATGAGCAGTTCTTC
d_gene: -; j_gene: TRBJ1-4; len: 14; abundance: -; v_gene: TRBV4-1; CDR3aa: CASSGRQGYEKLFF; CDR3nt: TGCGCCAGCAGCGGTCGCCAGGGTTATGAAAAACTGTTTTTT
d_gene: -; j_gene: TRBJ1-5; len: 14; abundance: -; v_gene: TRBV27; CDR3aa: CASSLWGQNQPQHF; CDR3nt: TGTGCCAGCAGTTTATGGGGGCAGAATCAGCCCCAGCATTTT
d_gene: TRBD1; j_gene: TRBJ2-2; len: 12; abundance: -; v_gene: TRBV6-1; CDR3aa: CANGQGAGELFF; CDR3nt: TGTGCCAACGGACAGGGGGCCGGGGAGCTGTTTTTT
d_gene: -; j_gene: TRBJ1-1; len: 14; abundance: few; v_gene: TRBV10-3; CDR3aa: CAISDLRADTEAFF; CDR3nt: TGTGCCATCAGTGATTTGCGAGCGGACACTGAAGCTTTCTTT
d_gene: -; j_gene: TRBJ1-2; len: 15; abundance: many; v_gene: TRBV4-1; CDR3aa: CASSQVIPGDGGYTF; CDR3nt: TGCGCCAGCAGCCAAGTCATTCCGGGGGACGGTGGCTACACCTTC
d_gene: -; j_gene: TRBJ2-1; len: 16; abundance: -; v_gene: TRBV6-2/TRBV6-3; CDR3aa: CASSLLGTFSYNEQFF; CDR3nt: TGTGCCAGCAGCCTCCTCGGGACATTCTCCTACAATGAGCAGTTCTTC
d_gene: -; j_gene: TRBJ2-3; len: 12; abundance: -; v_gene: TRBV20-1; CDR3aa: CSARVRTDTQYF; CDR3nt: TGCAGTGCTAGAGTACGGACAGATACGCAGTATTTT